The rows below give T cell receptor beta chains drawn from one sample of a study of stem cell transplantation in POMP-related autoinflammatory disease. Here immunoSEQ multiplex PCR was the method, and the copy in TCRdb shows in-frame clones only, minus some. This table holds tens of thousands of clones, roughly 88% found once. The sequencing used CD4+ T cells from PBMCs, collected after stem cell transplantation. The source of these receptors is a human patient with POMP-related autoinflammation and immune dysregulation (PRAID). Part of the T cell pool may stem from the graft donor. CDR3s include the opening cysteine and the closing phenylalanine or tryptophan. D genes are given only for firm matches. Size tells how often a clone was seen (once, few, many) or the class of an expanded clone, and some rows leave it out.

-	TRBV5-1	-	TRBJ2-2	TGCGCCAGCAGCTTGGAGGTTCTACCCAACACCGGGGAGCTGTTTTTT	CASSLEVLPNTGELFF
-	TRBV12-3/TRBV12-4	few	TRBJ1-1	TGTGCCAGCACTTTTGACCTGAACACTGAAGCTTTCTTT	CASTFDLNTEAFF
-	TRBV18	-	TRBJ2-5	TGTGCCAGCTCACTAAGAGGGGTGGAGGAGACCCAGTACTTC	CASSLRGVEETQYF
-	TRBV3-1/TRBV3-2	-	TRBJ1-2	TGTGCCAGCAGCCAAGGGGGCGGAGGCTATGGCTACACCTTC	CASSQGGGGYGYTF
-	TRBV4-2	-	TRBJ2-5	TGTGCCAGCAGCCAAGAATCAGGGCAAGAGACCCAGTACTTC	CASSQESGQETQYF
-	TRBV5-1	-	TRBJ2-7	TGCGCCAGCAGCTTGGCCATAGACAGGTTCTACGAGCAGTACTTC	CASSLAIDRFYEQYF
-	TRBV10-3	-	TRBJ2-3	TGTGCCATCAGCCCTGACGCACAGGGTCCGGATACGCAGTATTTT	CAISPDAQGPDTQYF
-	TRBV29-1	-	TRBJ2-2	TGCAGCGTTAACAGACCGAACACCGGGGAGCTGTTTTTT	CSVNRPNTGELFF
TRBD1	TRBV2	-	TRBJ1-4	TGTGCCAGCAACTTCGCCGGGACAGATAATGAAAAACTGTTTTTT	CASNFAGTDNEKLFF
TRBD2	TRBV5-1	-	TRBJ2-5	TGCGCCAGCAGCCCGGGGACTAGCGGGGGAGAGACCCAGTACTTC	CASSPGTSGGETQYF
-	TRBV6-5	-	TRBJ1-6	TGTGCCAGCAAGGTAGGGGTCACGTCACCCCTCCACTTT	CASKVGVTSPLHF
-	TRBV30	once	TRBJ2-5	TGTGCCTGGAGTGTAAGGCAGGGGCCAGGAGAGACCCAGTACTTC	CAWSVRQGPGETQYF
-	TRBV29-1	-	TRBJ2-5	TGCAGCGTTCTCGGACAGTTGGAGACCCAGTACTTC	CSVLGQLETQYF
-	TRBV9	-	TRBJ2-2	TGTGCCAGCAGCGTAGTTTCAACCGGGGAGCTGTTTTTT	CASSVVSTGELFF
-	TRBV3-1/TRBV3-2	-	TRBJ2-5	TGTGCCAGCAGCCAAGATTGGGAGACCCAGTACTTC	CASSQDWETQYF
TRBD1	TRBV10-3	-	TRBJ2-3	TGTGCCATCAGGCTAGGGGGCTCAGATACGCAGTATTTT	CAIRLGGSDTQYF
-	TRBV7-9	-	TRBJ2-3	TGTGCCAGCGGACCAGGAAGATCTAGCACAGATACGCAGTATTTT	CASGPGRSSTDTQYF
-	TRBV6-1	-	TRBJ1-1	TGTGCCAGCAGTGAAGCAGGACCCCAGGCTGAAGCTTTCTTT	CASSEAGPQAEAFF
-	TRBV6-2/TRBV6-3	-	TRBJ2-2	TGTGCCAGCAGTTACCCCAGCACGAACACCGGGGAGCTGTTTTTT	CASSYPSTNTGELFF
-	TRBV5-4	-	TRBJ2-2	TGTGCCAGCAGCCCACCGCCAGGCGTGAACACCGGGGAGCTGTTTTTT	CASSPPPGVNTGELFF
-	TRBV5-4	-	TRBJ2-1	TGTGCCAGCAGCTTGGGGGCCGGGTTCTCCAATGAGCAGTTCTTC	CASSLGAGFSNEQFF
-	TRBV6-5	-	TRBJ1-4	TGTGCCAGCAGTCGCCGGGACCCTCGTAATGAAAAACTGTTTTTT	CASSRRDPRNEKLFF
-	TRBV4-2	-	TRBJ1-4	TGTGCCAGCAGCCCCGGTACAGATTCCGTTACTAATGAAAAACTGTTTTTT	CASSPGTDSVTNEKLFF
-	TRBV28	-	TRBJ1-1	TGTGCCAGCAGTTTCCCCGGGACAACTGAAGCTTTCTTT	CASSFPGTTEAFF
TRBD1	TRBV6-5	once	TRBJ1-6	TGTGCCAGCGGGGACAGGGGGCTCTATAATTCACCCCTCCACTTT	CASGDRGLYNSPLHF
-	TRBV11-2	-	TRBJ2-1	TGTGCCAGCAGCTTCGTGGGCTACAATGAGCAGTTCTTC	CASSFVGYNEQFF
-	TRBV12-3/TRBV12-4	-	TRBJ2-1	TGTGCCAGCAGGGATACAATTTACAATGAGCAGTTCTTC	CASRDTIYNEQFF
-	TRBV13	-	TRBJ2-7	TGTGCCAGCAGCGTTAGTTTTGGGGAGCAGTACTTC	CASSVSFGEQYF
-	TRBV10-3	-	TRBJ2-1	TGTGCCATCAAACCACAGGGTACGACACACAATGAGCAGTTCTTC	CAIKPQGTTHNEQFF
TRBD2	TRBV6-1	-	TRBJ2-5	TGTGCCAGCGGTGGACTAGCGGGAGGGTACCAAGAGACCCAGTACTTC	CASGGLAGGYQETQYF
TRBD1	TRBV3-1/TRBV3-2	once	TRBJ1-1	TGTGCCAGCAGCCAAGATACAGGGGGCTTCCCACAGAACACTGAAGCTTTCTTT	CASSQDTGGFPQNTEAFF
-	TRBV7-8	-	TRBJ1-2	TGTGCCAGCAGCCCGGGGTCTAACTATGGCTACACCTTC	CASSPGSNYGYTF
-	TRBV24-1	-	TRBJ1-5	TGTGCCACCAGTGCTGTCAGCCCAGGGCCCCAGCATTTT	CATSAVSPGPQHF
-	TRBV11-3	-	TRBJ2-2	TGTGCCAGCAGCTTAGATCTGTACACCGGGGAGCTGTTTTTT	CASSLDLYTGELFF
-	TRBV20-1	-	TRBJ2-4	TGCAGTGCTAGTTTGCCAAACATTCAGTACTTC	CSASLPNIQYF
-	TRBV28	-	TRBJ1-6	TGTGCCAGCACCCCTCGGGGCAGTGCGCGAGCCCTCCACTTT	CASTPRGSARALHF
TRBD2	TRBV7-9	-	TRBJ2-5	TGTGCCAGCAGCAGGGTAGCGGGGGAAGAGACCCAGTACTTC	CASSRVAGEETQYF
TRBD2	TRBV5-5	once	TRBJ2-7	TGTGCCAGCAGCACCGGGACTAGCGGGAGGTGGTACGAGCAGTACTTC	CASSTGTSGRWYEQYF
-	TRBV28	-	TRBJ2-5	TGTGCCAGCAGTTTGCCCGGGGTCGGAGAGACCCAGTACTTC	CASSLPGVGETQYF
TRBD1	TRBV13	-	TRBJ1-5	TGTGCCAGCAGCTGGGACAGGACTAGCAATCAGCCCCAGCATTTT	CASSWDRTSNQPQHF
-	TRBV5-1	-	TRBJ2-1	TGCGCCAGCAGCTTGGCCTACCCTGGTAATGAGCAGTTCTTC	CASSLAYPGNEQFF
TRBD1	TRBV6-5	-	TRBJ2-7	TGTGCCGGGGGACAGGAACCCTACGAGCAGTACTTC	CAGGQEPYEQYF
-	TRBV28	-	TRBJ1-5	TGTGCCAGCAGTAGGGGAGTAGGCAATCAGCCCCAGCATTTT	CASSRGVGNQPQHF
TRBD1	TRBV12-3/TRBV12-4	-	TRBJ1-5	TGTGCCAGCACCGACAGGGCTGGTCAGCCCCAGCATTTT	CASTDRAGQPQHF
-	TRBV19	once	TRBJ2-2	TGTGCCAGTAGTCTGCGGAGGGAGTCGGGCGGGGAGCTGTTTTTT	CASSLRRESGGELFF
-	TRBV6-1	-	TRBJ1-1	TGTGCCAGCAGTGAAGATATAACAGGCCTTACGAACACTGAAGCTTTCTTT	CASSEDITGLTNTEAFF
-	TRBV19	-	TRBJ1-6	TGTGCCAGTAGCCTAGAGTCCTATAATTCACCCCTCCACTTT	CASSLESYNSPLHF
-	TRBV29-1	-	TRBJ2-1	TGCAGCGTTGAACCTGGCGGGCTCGCCTACAATGAGCAGTTCTTC	CSVEPGGLAYNEQFF
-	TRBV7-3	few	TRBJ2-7	TGTGCCAGCAGCTTCAGGGTAAACTACGAGCAGTACTTC	CASSFRVNYEQYF
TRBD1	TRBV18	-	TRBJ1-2	TGTGCCAGCTCACTGGGACAGGGGGCTGTTTATGGCTACACCTTC	CASSLGQGAVYGYTF
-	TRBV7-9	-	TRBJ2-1	TGTGCCAGCAGCTTAGAGAGGGATTTTTACAATGAGCAGTTCTTC	CASSLERDFYNEQFF
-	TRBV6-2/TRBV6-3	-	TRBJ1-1	TGTGCCAGCAGCAAGGAGGGGTTAACAGCTTTCTTT	CASSKEGLTAFF
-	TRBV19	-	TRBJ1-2	TGTGCCAGTAGTATGCCCAGGGAAGGAGGCTATGGCTACACCTTC	CASSMPREGGYGYTF
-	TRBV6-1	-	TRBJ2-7	TGTGCCAGCAGTGAAAATACGCCGGGCGACAACGAGCAGTACTTC	CASSENTPGDNEQYF